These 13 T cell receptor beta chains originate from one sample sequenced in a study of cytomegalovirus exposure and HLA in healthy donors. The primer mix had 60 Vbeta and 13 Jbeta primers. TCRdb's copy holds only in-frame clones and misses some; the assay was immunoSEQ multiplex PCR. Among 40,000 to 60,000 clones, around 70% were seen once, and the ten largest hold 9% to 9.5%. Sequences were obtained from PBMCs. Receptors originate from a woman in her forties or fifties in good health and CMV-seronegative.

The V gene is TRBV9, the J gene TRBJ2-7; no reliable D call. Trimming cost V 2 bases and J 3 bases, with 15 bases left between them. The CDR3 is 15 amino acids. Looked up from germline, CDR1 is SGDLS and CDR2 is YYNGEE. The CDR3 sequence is CASSVSDGKFYEQYF. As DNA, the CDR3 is TGTGCCAGCAGCGTCTCTGATGGCAAATTCTACGAGCAGTACTTC.

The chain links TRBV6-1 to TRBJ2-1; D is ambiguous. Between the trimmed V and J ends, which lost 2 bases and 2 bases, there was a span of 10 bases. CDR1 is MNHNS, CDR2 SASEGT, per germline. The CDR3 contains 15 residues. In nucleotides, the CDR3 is TGTGCCAGCAGTGAAAGCGAGAGAGCCTACAATGAGCAGTTCTTC. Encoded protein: CASSESERAYNEQFF.

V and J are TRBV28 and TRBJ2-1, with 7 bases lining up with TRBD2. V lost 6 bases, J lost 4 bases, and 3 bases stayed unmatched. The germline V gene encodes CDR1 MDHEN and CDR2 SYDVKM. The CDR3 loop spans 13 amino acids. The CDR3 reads CASRAGSYNEQFF. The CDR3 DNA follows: TGTGCCAGCAGAGCGGGAAGTTACAATGAGCAGTTCTTC.

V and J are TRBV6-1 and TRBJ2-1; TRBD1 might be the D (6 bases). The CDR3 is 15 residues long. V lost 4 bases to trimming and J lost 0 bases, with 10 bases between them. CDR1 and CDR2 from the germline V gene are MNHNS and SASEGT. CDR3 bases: TGTGCCAGCAGTGGGACGGACAGCTCCTACAATGAGCAGTTCTTC. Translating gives CASSGTDSSYNEQFF.

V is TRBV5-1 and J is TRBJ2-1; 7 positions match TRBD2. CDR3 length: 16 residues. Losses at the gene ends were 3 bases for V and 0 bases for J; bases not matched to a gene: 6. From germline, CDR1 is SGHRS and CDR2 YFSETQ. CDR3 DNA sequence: TGCGCCAGCAGCTCCCCGGGACTACACTCCTACAATGAGCAGTTCTTC. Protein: CASSSPGLHSYNEQFF. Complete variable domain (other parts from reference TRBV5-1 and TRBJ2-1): KAGVTQTPRYLIKTRGQQVTLSCSPISGHRSVSWYQQTPGQGLQFLFEYFSETQRNKGNFPGRFSGRQFSNSRSEMNVSTLELGDSALYLCASSSPGLHSYNEQFFGPGTRLTVL.

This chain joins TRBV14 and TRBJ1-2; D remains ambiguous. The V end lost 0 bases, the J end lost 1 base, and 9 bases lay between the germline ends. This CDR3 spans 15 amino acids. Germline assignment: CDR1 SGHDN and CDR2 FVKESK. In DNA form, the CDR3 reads TGTGCCAGCAGCCAAGAATCCAGAATTAACTATGGCTACACCTTC. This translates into CASSQESRINYGYTF.

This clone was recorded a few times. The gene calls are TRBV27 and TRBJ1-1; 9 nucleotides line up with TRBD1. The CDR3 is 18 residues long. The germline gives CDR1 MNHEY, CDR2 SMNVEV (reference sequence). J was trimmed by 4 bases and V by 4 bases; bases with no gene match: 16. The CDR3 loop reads CASSYRWDRADLLTEAFF. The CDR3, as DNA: TGTGCCAGCAGTTACCGTTGGGACAGGGCCGACCTGCTCACTGAAGCTTTCTTT.

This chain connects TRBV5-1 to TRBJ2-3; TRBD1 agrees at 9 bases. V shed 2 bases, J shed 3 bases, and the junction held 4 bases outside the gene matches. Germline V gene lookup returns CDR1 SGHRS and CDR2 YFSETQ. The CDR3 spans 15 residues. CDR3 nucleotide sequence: TGCGCCAGCAGCTTCCGACAGGGGGGTACAGATACGCAGTATTTT. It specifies CASSFRQGGTDTQYF.

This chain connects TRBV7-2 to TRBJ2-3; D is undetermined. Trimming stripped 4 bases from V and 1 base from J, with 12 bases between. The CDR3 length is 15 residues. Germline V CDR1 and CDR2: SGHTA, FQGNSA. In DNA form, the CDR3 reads TGTGCCAGCAGCTCCTCCGCGGTCGGCACAGATACGCAGTATTTT. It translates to CASSSSAVGTDTQYF.

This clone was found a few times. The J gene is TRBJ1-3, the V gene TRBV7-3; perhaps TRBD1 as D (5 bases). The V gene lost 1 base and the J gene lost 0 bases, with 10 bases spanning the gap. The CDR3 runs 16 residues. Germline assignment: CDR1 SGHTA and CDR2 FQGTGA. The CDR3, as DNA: TGTGCCAGCAGCTTAAATGGTCAGGGCTCTGGAAACACCATATATTTT. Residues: CASSLNGQGSGNTIYF.

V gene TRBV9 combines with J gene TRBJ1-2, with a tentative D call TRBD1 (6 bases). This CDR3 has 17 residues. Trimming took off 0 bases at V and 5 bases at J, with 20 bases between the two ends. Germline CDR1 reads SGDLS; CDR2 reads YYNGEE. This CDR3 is CASSVDGQGRVGYGYTF. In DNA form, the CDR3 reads TGTGCCAGCAGCGTAGATGGCCAGGGGCGGGTAGGTTATGGCTACACCTTC.

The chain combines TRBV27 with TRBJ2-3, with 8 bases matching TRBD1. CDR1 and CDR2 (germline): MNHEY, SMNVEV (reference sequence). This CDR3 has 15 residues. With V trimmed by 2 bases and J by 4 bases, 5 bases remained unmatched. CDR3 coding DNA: TGTGCCAGCAGTTTACTGCAGGGGGCGCCAGATACGCAGTATTTT. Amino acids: CASSLLQGAPDTQYF.

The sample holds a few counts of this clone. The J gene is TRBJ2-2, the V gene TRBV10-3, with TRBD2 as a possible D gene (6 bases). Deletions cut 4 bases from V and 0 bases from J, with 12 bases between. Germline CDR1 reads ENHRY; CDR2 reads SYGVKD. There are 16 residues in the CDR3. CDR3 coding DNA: TGTGCCATCAGTGTCCGGGGAGGTACGAACACCGGGGAGCTGTTTTTT. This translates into CAISVRGGTNTGELFF.